This is a list of T cell receptor beta chains from one sample in a study of blood T cell repertoires in COVID-19. TCRdb keeps only in-frame clones here, not all; method: immunoSEQ multiplex PCR. The table lists 200,000 to 250,000 clones, around 86% of them singletons. The sequencing sample was made of peripheral blood. These receptors all stem from a man in his thirties or forties who had recovered from COVID-19. Each CDR3 is given without its conserved first and last residue. The size of a clone is reported for some rows only, either as once, few or many, or as a class for expanded clones.

>.|TRBV6-5|TRBJ2-7
ASSYSVQGAAYEQY
>.|TRBV18|TRBJ1-4
ASSKETGGGEKLF
>.|TRBV19|TRBJ1-2
ASSIETEPYGYT
>.|TRBV24-1|TRBJ2-3
ATSETWGLGSTDTQY
>.|TRBV29-1|TRBJ2-5
SAWGTGTGH
>.|TRBV18|TRBJ2-3
ASSPRLSGGAGSTDTQY
>once|TRBV25-1|TRBJ1-6
ASSFSTEYNSPLH
>.|TRBV14|TRBJ2-2
ASSQAGWNTGELF
>.|TRBV7-2|TRBJ1-4
ASSSFQGAAYEKLF
>.|TRBV5-1|TRBJ2-7
ASSLALAGEEQY
>.|TRBV5-5|TRBJ2-1
ASSLLRDRGRNEQF
>once|TRBV12-3/TRBV12-4|TRBJ1-3
ASSRQLTIY